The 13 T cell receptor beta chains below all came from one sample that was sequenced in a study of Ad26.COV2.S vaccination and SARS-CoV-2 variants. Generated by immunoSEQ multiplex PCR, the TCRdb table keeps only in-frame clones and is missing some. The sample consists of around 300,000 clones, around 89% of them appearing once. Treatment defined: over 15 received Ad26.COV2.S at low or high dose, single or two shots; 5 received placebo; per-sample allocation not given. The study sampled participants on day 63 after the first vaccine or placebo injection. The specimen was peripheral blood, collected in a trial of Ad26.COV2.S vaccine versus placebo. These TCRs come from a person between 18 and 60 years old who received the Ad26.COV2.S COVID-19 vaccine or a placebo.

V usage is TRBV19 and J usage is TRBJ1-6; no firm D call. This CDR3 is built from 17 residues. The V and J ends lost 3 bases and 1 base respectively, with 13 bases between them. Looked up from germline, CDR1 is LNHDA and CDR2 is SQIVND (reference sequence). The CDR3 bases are TGTGCCAGTAGTATCAGGAAGGGAAGTTCCTATAATTCACCCCTCCACTTT. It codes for CASSIRKGSSYNSPLHF.

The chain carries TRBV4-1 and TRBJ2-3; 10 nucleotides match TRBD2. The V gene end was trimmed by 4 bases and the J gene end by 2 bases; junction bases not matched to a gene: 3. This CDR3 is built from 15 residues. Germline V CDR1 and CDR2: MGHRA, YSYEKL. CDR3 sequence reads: CASSRTSGYTDTQYF. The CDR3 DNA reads TGCGCCAGCAGCCGGACTAGCGGCTACACAGATACGCAGTATTTT.

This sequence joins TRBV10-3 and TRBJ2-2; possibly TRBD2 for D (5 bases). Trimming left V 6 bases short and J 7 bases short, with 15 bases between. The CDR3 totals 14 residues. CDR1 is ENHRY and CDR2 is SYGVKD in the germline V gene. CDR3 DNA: TGTGCCATCAGGAGAGGAGGAGAAGGCGGGGAGCTGTTTTTT. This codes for CAIRRGGEGGELFF.

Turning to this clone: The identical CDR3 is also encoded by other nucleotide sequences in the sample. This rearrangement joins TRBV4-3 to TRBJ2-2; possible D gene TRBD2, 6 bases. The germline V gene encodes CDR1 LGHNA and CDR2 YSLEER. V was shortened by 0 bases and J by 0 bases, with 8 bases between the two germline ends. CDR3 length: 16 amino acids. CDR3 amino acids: CASSQEGGANTGELFF. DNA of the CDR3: TGCGCCAGCAGCCAAGAAGGCGGGGCGAACACCGGGGAGCTGTTTTTT.

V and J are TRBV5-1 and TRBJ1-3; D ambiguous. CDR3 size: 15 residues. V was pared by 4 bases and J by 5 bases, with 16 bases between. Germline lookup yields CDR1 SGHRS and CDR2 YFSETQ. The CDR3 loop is CASSPEAGRRNTIYF. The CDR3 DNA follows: TGCGCCAGCAGCCCCGAGGCGGGCAGAAGAAACACCATATATTTT.

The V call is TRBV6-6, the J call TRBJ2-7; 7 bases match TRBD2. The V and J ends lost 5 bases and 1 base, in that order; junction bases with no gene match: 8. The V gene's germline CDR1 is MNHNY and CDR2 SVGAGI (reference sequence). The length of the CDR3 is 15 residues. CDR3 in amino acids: CASSNAAGDSYEQYF. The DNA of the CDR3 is TGTGCCAGCAGTAACGCGGCGGGGGATTCCTACGAGCAGTACTTC.

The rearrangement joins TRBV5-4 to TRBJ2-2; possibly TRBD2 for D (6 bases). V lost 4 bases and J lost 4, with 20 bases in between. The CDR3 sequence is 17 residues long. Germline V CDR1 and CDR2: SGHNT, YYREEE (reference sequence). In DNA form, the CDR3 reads TGTGCCAGCAGCCTAATGGGAGGTAAAGCGGGCACCGGGGAGCTGTTTTTT. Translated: CASSLMGGKAGTGELFF.

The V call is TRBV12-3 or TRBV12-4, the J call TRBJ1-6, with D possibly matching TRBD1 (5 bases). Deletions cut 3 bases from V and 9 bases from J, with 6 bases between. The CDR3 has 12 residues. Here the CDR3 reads CASSFQGSPLHF. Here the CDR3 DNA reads TGTGCCAGCAGTTTTCAGGGTTCACCCCTCCACTTT.

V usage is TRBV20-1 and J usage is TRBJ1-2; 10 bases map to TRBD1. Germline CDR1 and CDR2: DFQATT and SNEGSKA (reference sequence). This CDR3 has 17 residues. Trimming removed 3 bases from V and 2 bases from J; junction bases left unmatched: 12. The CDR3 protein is CSASIVGTGVSNYGYTF. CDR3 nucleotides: TGCAGTGCTAGTATAGTCGGGACAGGGGTTTCCAACTATGGCTACACCTTC.

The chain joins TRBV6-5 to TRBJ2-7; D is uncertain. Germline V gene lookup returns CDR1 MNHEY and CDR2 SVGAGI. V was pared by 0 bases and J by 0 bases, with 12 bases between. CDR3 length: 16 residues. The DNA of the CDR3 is TGTGCCAGCAGTTACTCGTATGTCGGTACCTCCTACGAGCAGTACTTC. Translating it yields CASSYSYVGTSYEQYF.

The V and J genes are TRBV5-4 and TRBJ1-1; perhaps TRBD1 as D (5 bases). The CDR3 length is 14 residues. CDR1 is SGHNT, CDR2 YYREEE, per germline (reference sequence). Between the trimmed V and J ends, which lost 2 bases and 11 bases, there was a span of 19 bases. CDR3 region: CASSFGDHRRSAFF. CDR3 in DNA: TGTGCCAGCAGCTTCGGAGATCACAGGCGGTCGGCTTTCTTT.

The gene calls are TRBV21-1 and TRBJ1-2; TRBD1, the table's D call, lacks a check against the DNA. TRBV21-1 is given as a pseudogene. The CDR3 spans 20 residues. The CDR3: CASSKGSKSGDRGRVYGYTF. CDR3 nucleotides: TGTGCCAGCAGCAAAGGTAGTAAAAGTGGGGACAGGGGGCGCGTCTATGGCTACACCTTC.

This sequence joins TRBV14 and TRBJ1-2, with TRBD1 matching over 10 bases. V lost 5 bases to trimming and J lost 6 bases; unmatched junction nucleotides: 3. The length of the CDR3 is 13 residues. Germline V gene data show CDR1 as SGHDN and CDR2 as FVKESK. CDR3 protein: CASSTGTGDGYTF. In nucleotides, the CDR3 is TGTGCCAGCAGCACCGGGACAGGGGATGGCTACACCTTC.